A single sample is the source of the 2 T cell receptor beta chains below, sequenced in a study of T cell responses to AZD1222 COVID-19 vaccine. Clones were read by immunoSEQ multiplex PCR, and TCRdb kept only the in-frame ones, dropping some. The sample includes 200,000 to 250,000 clones, about 92% of them seen just once. The sample was peripheral blood, taken on day 0 of MenACWY control vaccination. The receptors were sampled from an adult in good health.

J is TRBJ2-3 and V is TRBV5-5; D may match TRBD1 or TRBD2 (5 bases each). There are 15 residues in the CDR3. CDR1 and CDR2 from the germline V gene are SGHKS and YYEKEE (reference sequence). V was shortened by 0 bases and J by 4 bases, with 12 bases between the two germline ends. This CDR3 is CASSLGASRADTQYF. The CDR3 DNA follows: TGTGCCAGCAGCTTGGGGGCTAGCAGGGCAGATACGCAGTATTTT.

The CDR3 DNA follows: TGTGCCTGGAGTGTACAAACGGGCTATGGCTACACCTTC. Amino acid sequence: CAWSVQTGYGYTF. V usage is TRBV30 and J usage is TRBJ1-2; D uncertain. Germline lookup yields CDR1 GTSNPN and CDR2 SVGIG (reference sequence). Trimming took 0 bases from V and 4 from J, leaving 9 bases between them. The CDR3 totals 13 residues.